Sequencing of this TCR beta chain was carried out in a study of blood T cell repertoires in COVID-19. Across the whole study: Samples representing acute and convalescent COVID-19 were sourced from the United States, Italy and Spain.

Original methodology: Reference gene primers were amplified, and this amplification served to estimate nucleated cell counts. Assay: immunoSEQ multiplex PCR; the TCRdb copy retains only in-frame clones and omits some. That table is the source of V, J and clone size, and D and trimming were worked out from the DNA. The sample has around 67,000 clones, around 88% seen once; the top ten hold 19%. The origin of this receptor is a woman older than 75 with acute or convalescent COVID-19. Sequencing used peripheral blood.

The CDR3, as DNA: TGTGCCAGCAGCGCCTGGACAGGGACTAACTATGGCTACACCTTC. This encodes CASSAWTGTNYGYTF. The gene calls are TRBV9 and TRBJ1-2; 8 bases agree with TRBD1. The CDR3 consists of 15 residues. V shed 3 bases and J 0 bases; nucleotides not matched to a gene: 4. The V gene's germline CDR1 is SGDLS and CDR2 YYNGEE. Supplemented by reference TRBV9 and TRBJ1-2, the full variable domain reads DSGVTQTPKHLITATGQRVTLRCSPRSGDLSVYWYQQSLDQGLQFLIQYYNGEERAKGNILERFSAQQFPDLHSELNLSSLELGDSALYFCASSAWTGTNYGYTFGSGTRLTVV.